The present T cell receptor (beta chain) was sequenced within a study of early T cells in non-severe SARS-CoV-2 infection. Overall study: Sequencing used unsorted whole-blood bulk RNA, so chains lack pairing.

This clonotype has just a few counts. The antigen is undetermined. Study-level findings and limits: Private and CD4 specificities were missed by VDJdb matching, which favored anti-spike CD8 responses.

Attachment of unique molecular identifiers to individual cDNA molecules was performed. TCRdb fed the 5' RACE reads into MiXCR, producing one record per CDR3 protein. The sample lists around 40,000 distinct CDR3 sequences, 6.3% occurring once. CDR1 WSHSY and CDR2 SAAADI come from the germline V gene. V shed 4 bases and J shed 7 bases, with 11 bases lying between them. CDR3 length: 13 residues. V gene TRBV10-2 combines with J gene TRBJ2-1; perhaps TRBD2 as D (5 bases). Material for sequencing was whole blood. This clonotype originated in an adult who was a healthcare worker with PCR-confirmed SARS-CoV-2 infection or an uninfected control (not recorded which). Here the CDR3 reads CASSAVRGNEQFF. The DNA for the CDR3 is TGCGCCAGCAGTGCGGTTAGAGGGAATGAGCAGTTCTTC.